The 13 T cell receptor beta chains in this list originate from one sample, sequenced in a study of graft-versus-host responses after intestinal transplantation. Generated by immunoSEQ multiplex PCR, the TCRdb table keeps only in-frame clones and is missing some. The sample consists of approximately 77,000 clones, around 92% of them appearing once. Specimen: PBMCs, collected 98 days after intestinal transplantation. The receptors shown here come from a human patient who received an intestinal transplant, so some T cells may come from the graft donor.

The chain uses TRBV6-5 and TRBJ1-5; 10 positions match TRBD1. Trimming took 0 bases from V and 7 from J; bases not matched to a gene: 3. Germline loops: CDR1 MNHEY, CDR2 SVGAGI. The CDR3 consists of 15 residues. CDR3 region: CASSYSGTGVQPQHF. The DNA of the CDR3 is TGTGCCAGCAGTTACTCTGGGACAGGGGTACAGCCCCAGCATTTT.

CDR3 loop: CASSLDSIEAFF. CDR3 DNA: TGTGCCAGCAGCCTCGACAGCATTGAAGCTTTCTTT. The chain combines TRBV6-1 with TRBJ1-1; weak D call: TRBD1 (5 bases). The CDR3 has 12 residues. The V gene's germline CDR1 is MNHNS and CDR2 SASEGT. V dropped 6 bases and J dropped 7 bases, with 12 bases sitting between them.

The J gene is TRBJ1-5, the V gene TRBV6-5; D unresolved. This CDR3 spans 13 amino acids. Germline loops: CDR1 MNHEY, CDR2 SVGAGI. Between the trimmed V and J ends, which lost 6 bases and 5 bases, there was a span of 11 bases. The CDR3 protein is CASRRDGDQPQHF. The CDR3 DNA reads TGTGCCAGCAGGAGGGATGGAGATCAGCCCCAGCATTTT.

The genes are TRBV11-1 and TRBJ1-1; TRBD1 agrees at 8 bases. Germline V CDR1 and CDR2: SGHAT, FQDESV (reference sequence). J was trimmed by 3 bases and V by 6 bases; bases with no gene match: 3. This CDR3 is built from 13 residues. Here the CDR3 reads CASSNRGYTEAFF. For the CDR3, the DNA is TGTGCCAGCAGTAACAGGGGGTACACTGAAGCTTTCTTT.

The rearrangement joins TRBV27 to TRBJ2-5; the D gene is possibly TRBD1 (5 bases). V dropped 6 bases and J dropped 4 bases, with 18 bases sitting between them. This CDR3 is 15 amino acids long. The germline CDR1 and CDR2 sequences are MNHEY and SMNVEV (reference sequence). The CDR3: CASSPILDSRETQYF. The CDR3 DNA reads TGTGCCAGCAGCCCGATATTAGACAGTCGAGAGACCCAGTACTTC.

This chain joins TRBV13 and TRBJ2-2; 11 positions agree with TRBD1. Germline V gene lookup returns CDR1 PRHDT and CDR2 FYEKMQ (reference sequence). V dropped 0 bases and J dropped 6; count of bases not matched to a gene: 3. This CDR3 has 16 residues. The CDR3 nucleotides are TGTGCCAGCAGCTTAGGGGACAGGGGGCATTCCGGGGAGCTGTTTTTT. It translates to CASSLGDRGHSGELFF.

This chain uses TRBV7-9 with TRBJ2-7; 7 bases fit TRBD2. The CDR3 is 13 amino acids. Germline assignment: CDR1 SEHNR and CDR2 FQNEAQ (reference sequence). The junction had 2 bases not matched to a gene; V was cut back by 4 bases and J by 2 bases. The CDR3: CASSSGLAYEQYF. CDR3 bases: TGTGCCAGCAGCTCCGGACTAGCCTACGAGCAGTACTTC.

This sequence joins TRBV7-9 and TRBJ2-7; 9 bases match TRBD1. This CDR3 comprises 14 residues. J was trimmed by 5 bases and V by 3 bases; bases with no gene match: 5. Germline V CDR1 and CDR2: SEHNR, FQNEAQ (reference sequence). CDR3 in DNA: TGTGCCAGCAGCTTTGGACAGGGGAGGGACGAGCAGTACTTC. This encodes CASSFGQGRDEQYF.

The rearrangement uses TRBV4-1 and TRBJ2-2; 9 bases are a match to TRBD1. The CDR3 has 19 residues. Germline V gives CDR1 MGHRA, CDR2 YSYEKL. V lost 1 base and J lost 2; bases outside the gene matches: 11. Here the CDR3 DNA reads TGCGCCAGCAGCCAAGGCTTAGAGGGACAGGGTGATAACACCGGGGAGCTGTTTTTT. This sequence encodes CASSQGLEGQGDNTGELFF.

The genes are TRBV12-5 and TRBJ2-5, with TRBD1 matching over 7 bases. Germline V gene data show CDR1 as LGHNT and CDR2 as FRNRAP. The CDR3 has 16 residues. J lost 3 bases, V lost 5 bases, and 12 bases had no gene match. The CDR3 loop reads CASGPDGQEWEETQYF. CDR3 coding DNA: TGTGCTAGTGGTCCCGACGGACAGGAATGGGAAGAGACCCAGTACTTC.

The V gene is TRBV7-2, the J gene TRBJ2-7; D ambiguous. The CDR3 contains 15 residues. The germline V gene encodes CDR1 SGHTA and CDR2 FQGNSA. Trimming took off 1 base at V and 4 bases at J, with 14 bases between the two ends. CDR3: CASSLENSLLYEQYF. In DNA, the CDR3 is TGTGCCAGCAGCTTAGAAAACAGCTTACTTTACGAGCAGTACTTC.

The chain combines TRBV6-1 with TRBJ1-5; D unclear. The CDR3 consists of 14 residues. V was clipped by 2 bases and J by 5 bases, with 10 bases between them. The germline gives CDR1 MNHNS, CDR2 SASEGT. CDR3 sequence: CASSELPAHQPQHF. CDR3 DNA sequence: TGTGCCAGCAGTGAACTCCCGGCGCATCAGCCCCAGCATTTT.

The chain carries TRBV10-3 and TRBJ2-5; 7 nucleotides line up with TRBD1. This CDR3 is built from 16 residues. Germline V lookup: CDR1 ENHRY, CDR2 SYGVKD. V lost 6 bases, J lost 5 bases, and 15 bases stayed unmatched. CDR3 nucleotide sequence: TGTGCCATCAGCGCCACCGGAACAGGGGATGGTGAGACCCAGTACTTC. This gives the protein CAISATGTGDGETQYF.